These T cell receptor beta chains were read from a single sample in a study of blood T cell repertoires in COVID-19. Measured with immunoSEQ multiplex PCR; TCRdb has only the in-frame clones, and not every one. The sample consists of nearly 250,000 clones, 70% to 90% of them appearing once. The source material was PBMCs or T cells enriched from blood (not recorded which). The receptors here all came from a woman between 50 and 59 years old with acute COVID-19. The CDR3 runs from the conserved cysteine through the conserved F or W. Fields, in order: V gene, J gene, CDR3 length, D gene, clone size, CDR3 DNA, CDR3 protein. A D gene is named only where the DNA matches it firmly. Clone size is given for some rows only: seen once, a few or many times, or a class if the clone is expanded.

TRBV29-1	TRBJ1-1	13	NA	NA	TGCAGCGTTGCCCCCAGGGGAAACACTGAAGCTTTCTTT	CSVAPRGNTEAFF
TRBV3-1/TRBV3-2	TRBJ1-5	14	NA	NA	TGTGCCAGCAGCCAAGCGGGGGGAAATCAGCCCCAGCATTTT	CASSQAGGNQPQHF
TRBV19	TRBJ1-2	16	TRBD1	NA	TGTGCCAGTAGTATACTCCGGGACAGGGTTCGCTATGGCTACACCTTC	CASSILRDRVRYGYTF
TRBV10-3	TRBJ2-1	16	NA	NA	TGTGCCATCAGTGACACCGGGACACTGAGGTCCAATGAGCAGTTCTTC	CAISDTGTLRSNEQFF
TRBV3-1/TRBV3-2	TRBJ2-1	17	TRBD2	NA	TGTGCCAGCAGTCTGACTAGCGGGGGGGCCGGTATAGCTGAGCAGTTCTTC	CASSLTSGGAGIAEQFF
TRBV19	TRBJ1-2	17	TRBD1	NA	TGTGCCAGTAGTCCCTTTGGGGGGACAGGGGGTTTTAGTGGCTACACCTTC	CASSPFGGTGGFSGYTF
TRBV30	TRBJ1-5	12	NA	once	TGTGCCTGGAGTCAGGGGAACCAGCCCCAGCATTTT	CAWSQGNQPQHF
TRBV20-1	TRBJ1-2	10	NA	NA	TGCAGTGCTAGTGACTTCGGCTACACCTTC	CSASDFGYTF
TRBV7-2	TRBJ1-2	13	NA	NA	TGTGCCAGCAGCTTAGCACAGAACTATGGCTACACCTTC	CASSLAQNYGYTF
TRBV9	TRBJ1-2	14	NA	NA	TGTGCCAGCAGCGCCACGACCCAGGGGTATGGCTACACCTTC	CASSATTQGYGYTF
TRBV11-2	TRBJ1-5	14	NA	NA	TGTGCCAGCAGCCGAATGGGGGCTGATCAGCCCCAGCATTTT	CASSRMGADQPQHF
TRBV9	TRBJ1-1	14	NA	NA	TGTGCCAGCAGCCCGAGGACAGAGTGGACTGAAGCTTTCTTT	CASSPRTEWTEAFF
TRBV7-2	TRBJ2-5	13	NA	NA	TGTGCCAGCAGCCCGCAGGGGCAAGAGACCCAGTACTTC	CASSPQGQETQYF
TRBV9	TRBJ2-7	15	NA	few	TGTGCCAGCAGCGTAGCAGTGGGGCCCCCTAGCGAGCAGTACTTC	CASSVAVGPPSEQYF
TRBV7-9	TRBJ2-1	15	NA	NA	TGTGCCAGCAGCCCAGAGGGTGCCTCCTACAATGAGCAGTTCTTC	CASSPEGASYNEQFF
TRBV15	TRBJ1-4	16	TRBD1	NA	TGTGCCACCAGCCCGTCCCTGGGGACAGGGCGCGAAAAACTGTTTTTT	CATSPSLGTGREKLFF
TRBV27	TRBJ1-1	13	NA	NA	TGTGCCAGCAGTTTGAGGGAGAACACTGAAGCTTTCTTT	CASSLRENTEAFF
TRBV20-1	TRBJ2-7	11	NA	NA	TGCAGTGCCCACCTAACCTACGAGCAGTACTTC	CSAHLTYEQYF
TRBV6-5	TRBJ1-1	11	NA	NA	TGTGCCAGCCGGCTAGGCCCTGAAGCTTTCTTT	CASRLGPEAFF
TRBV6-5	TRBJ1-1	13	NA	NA	TGTGCCAGCAGTTACCCAGGCACAGAAGAAGCTTTCTTT	CASSYPGTEEAFF
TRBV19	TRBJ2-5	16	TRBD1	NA	TGTGCCAGTAGTGACAGTCCGGGACAGGGGTGGGAGACCCAGTACTTC	CASSDSPGQGWETQYF
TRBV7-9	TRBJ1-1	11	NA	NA	TGTGCCAGCGCGGATTACACTGAAGCTTTCTTT	CASADYTEAFF
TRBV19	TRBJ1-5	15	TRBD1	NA	TGTGCCAGTAGTAGCCTGACAGGGAGGAATCAGCCCCAGCATTTT	CASSSLTGRNQPQHF
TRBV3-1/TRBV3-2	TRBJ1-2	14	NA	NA	TGTGCCAGCAGCTCAGAGAGGGGGAACTATGGCTACACCTTC	CASSSERGNYGYTF
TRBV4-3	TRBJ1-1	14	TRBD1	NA	TGCGCCAGCAGCCCACAGGTGGGGGACAGGCAAGCTTTCTTT	CASSPQVGDRQAFF
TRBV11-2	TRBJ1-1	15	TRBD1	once	TGTGCCAGCAGCCCGCGGACAGGTATGAACACTGAAGCTTTCTTT	CASSPRTGMNTEAFF
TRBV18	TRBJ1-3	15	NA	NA	TGTGCCAGCTCACCACCGTCAGGGCCAGGAAACACCATATATTTT	CASSPPSGPGNTIYF
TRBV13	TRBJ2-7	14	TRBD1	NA	TGTGCCAGCCGAAACGGACAGGATAACCCCGAGCAGTACTTC	CASRNGQDNPEQYF
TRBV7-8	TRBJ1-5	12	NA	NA	TGTGCCAGCAGCCCCTTCAATCAGCCCCAGCATTTT	CASSPFNQPQHF
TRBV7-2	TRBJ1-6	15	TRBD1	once	TGTGCCAGCAGCTTAGGTGACAGGGTGGGCTCACCCCTCCACTTT	CASSLGDRVGSPLHF
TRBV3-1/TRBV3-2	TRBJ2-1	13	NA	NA	TGTGCCAGCAGCCAATTAACTAGGAATGAGCAGTTCTTC	CASSQLTRNEQFF
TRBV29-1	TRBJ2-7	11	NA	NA	TGCAGCGTTGCACTCTCCTACGAGCAGTACTTC	CSVALSYEQYF
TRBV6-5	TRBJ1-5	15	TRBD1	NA	TGTGCCAGCAGTCCCGAGACAGGGTGGAATCAGCCCCAGCATTTT	CASSPETGWNQPQHF
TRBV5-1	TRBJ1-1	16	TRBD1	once	TGCGCCAGCAGCCTCTCCGTTGGAGGGGGCATGGCTGAAGCTTTCTTT	CASSLSVGGGMAEAFF
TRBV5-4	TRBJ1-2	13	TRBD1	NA	TGTGCCAGCACCTTCGACAGGGGTTATGGCTACACCTTC	CASTFDRGYGYTF
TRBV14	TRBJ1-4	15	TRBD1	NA	TGTGCCAGCAGCCAAGGGGGACAGCCTAATGAAAAACTGTTTTTT	CASSQGGQPNEKLFF
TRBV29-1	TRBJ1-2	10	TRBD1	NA	TGCAGCGTCCAGGGGGATGGCTACACCTTC	CSVQGDGYTF
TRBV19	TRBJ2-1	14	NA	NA	TGTGCCAGTAGTAGGGAGGACGGTTACAATGAGCAGTTCTTC	CASSREDGYNEQFF
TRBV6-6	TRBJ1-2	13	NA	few	TGTGCCAGCAGCCCAGGGAAGAACTATGGCTACACCTTC	CASSPGKNYGYTF
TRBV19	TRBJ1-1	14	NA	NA	TGTGCCAGTAGTTCGGGGGGGGAAAACACTGAAGCTTTCTTT	CASSSGGENTEAFF
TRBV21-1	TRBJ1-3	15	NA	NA	TGTGCCAGCAGCACTGGGACAGGGGGGAGGAACACCATATATTTT	CASSTGTGGRNTIYF
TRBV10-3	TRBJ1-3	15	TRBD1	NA	TGTGCCATCAGAGCAGGGGACAGCTCTGGAAACACCATATATTTT	CAIRAGDSSGNTIYF
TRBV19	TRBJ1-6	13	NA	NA	TGTGCCAGTAATACAGGTTATAATTCACCCCTCCACTTT	CASNTGYNSPLHF
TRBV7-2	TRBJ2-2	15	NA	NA	TGTGCCAGCAGCTCCGGACTCCTCCTGGGCGGGGAGCTGTTTTTT	CASSSGLLLGGELFF
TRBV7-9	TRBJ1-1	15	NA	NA	TGTGCCAGCAGCCCGAACAGGGCCATGAACACTGAAGCTTTCTTT	CASSPNRAMNTEAFF
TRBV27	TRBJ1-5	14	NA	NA	TGTGCCAGCAGTCTGACATACCTTATTCAGCCCCAGCATTTT	CASSLTYLIQPQHF
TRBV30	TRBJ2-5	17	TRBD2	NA	TGTGCCTGGAGTGTTGGGTTAGGGCAGGGCGGGGGAGAGACCCAGTACTTC	CAWSVGLGQGGGETQYF
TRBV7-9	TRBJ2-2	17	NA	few	TGTGCCAGCAGCTTGCCCGAGGGGGGGAGGTACACCGGGGAGCTGTTTTTT	CASSLPEGGRYTGELFF
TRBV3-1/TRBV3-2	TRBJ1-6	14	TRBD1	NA	TGTGCCAGCAGTGAACAGGGGGGTAATTCACCCCTCCACTTT	CASSEQGGNSPLHF
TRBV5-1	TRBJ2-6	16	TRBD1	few	TGCGCCAGCAGCGAGACAGGGAGCTCTGGGGCCAACGTCCTGACTTTC	CASSETGSSGANVLTF
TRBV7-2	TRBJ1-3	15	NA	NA	TGTGCCAGCAGCTTAGAGAGGCTCAACCGAAACACCATATATTTT	CASSLERLNRNTIYF
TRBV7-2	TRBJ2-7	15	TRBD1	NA	TGTGCCAGCAGCTTAGACGGACAGGGGGTCTACGAGCAGTACTTC	CASSLDGQGVYEQYF
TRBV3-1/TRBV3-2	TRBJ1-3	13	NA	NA	TGTGCCAGCAGCCAAGAACGGGGAAACACCATATATTTT	CASSQERGNTIYF
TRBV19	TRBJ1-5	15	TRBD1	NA	TGTGCCAGTAGTCCAGGGACAGGCCACAATCAGCCCCAGCATTTT	CASSPGTGHNQPQHF
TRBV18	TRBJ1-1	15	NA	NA	TGTGCCAGCTCAACACTACAGGGACGAGAAACTGAAGCTTTCTTT	CASSTLQGRETEAFF
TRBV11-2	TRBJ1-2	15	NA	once	TGTGCCAGCAGCTTAGATCTTGGGCAGGGCTATGGCTACACCTTC	CASSLDLGQGYGYTF
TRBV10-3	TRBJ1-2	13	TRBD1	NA	TGTGCCATCAGCCGGACAGGAGGCTATGGCTACACCTTC	CAISRTGGYGYTF